These 28 T cell receptor beta chains originate from one sample sequenced in a study of cytomegalovirus exposure and HLA in healthy donors. 13 Jbeta primers and 60 Vbeta primers were used for the PCR. Clones were read by immunoSEQ multiplex PCR, and TCRdb kept only the in-frame ones, dropping some. In the table there are about 55,000 clones, 65% to 80% of which are singletons. Sequenced input: PBMCs. Every receptor here comes from a female donor in good health and CMV-seronegative.

V gene TRBV7-2 combines with J gene TRBJ2-2, with D tentatively TRBD2 (5 bases). The CDR3 loop spans 16 amino acids. Germline V gene lookup returns CDR1 SGHTA and CDR2 FQGNSA. Trimming left V 3 bases short and J 0 bases short, with 11 bases between. CDR3 sequence reads: CASSLKRSTNTGELFF. DNA of the CDR3: TGTGCCAGCAGCTTGAAGCGGTCAACGAACACCGGGGAGCTGTTTTTT.

The genes are TRBV28 and TRBJ2-3; the match to TRBD2 covers 8 bases. This CDR3 spans 19 amino acids. J lost 2 bases, V lost 4 bases, and 17 bases had no gene match. The V gene's germline CDR1 is MDHEN and CDR2 SYDVKM. This chain's CDR3 is CASSSTGTRPLVPTDTQYF. DNA for the CDR3: TGTGCCAGCAGTTCGACCGGGACTAGACCCTTAGTACCCACAGATACGCAGTATTTT.

Only one count was recorded for this clone. CDR3 nucleotides: TGTGCCATCAGGCAGGGGGCCGGAAGGACTGAAGCTTTCTTT. It is translated as CAIRQGAGRTEAFF. The genes are TRBV10-3 and TRBJ1-1; TRBD1 matches at 8 bases. There are 14 residues in the CDR3. Germline V gene lookup returns CDR1 ENHRY and CDR2 SYGVKD. J lost 5 bases, V lost 6 bases, and 8 bases had no gene match.

The chain employs TRBV30 and TRBJ1-1, with D maybe TRBD1 (5 bases). The CDR3 runs to 13 residues. The ends were cut back, 1 base at V and 1 base at J, with 7 bases in the middle. Per the germline V gene, CDR1 is GTSNPN and CDR2 is SVGIG (reference sequence). As DNA, the CDR3 is TGTGCCTGGAGTGCTGGGGCGAACACTGAAGCTTTCTTT. Its translation is CAWSAGANTEAFF. Full variable domain (outside the CDR3, taken from reference TRBV30 and TRBJ1-1): SQTIHQWPATLVQPVGSPLSLECTVEGTSNPNLYWYRQAAGRGLQLLFYSVGIGQISSEVPQNLSASRPQDRQFILSSKKLLLSDSGFYLCAWSAGANTEAFFGQGTRLTVV.

This sequence joins TRBV18 and TRBJ2-7; TRBD1 agrees at 11 bases. CDR3 size: 15 residues. Trimming at V came to 3 bases and at J to 2 bases, leaving 3 bases not matched to a gene. Germline V CDR1 and CDR2: KGHSH, LQKENI. The CDR3, as DNA: TGTGCCAGCTCACCGGGACAGGGGGTGACCTACGAGCAGTACTTC. It encodes CASSPGQGVTYEQYF.

This chain links TRBV27 with TRBJ2-7; 10 nucleotides agree with TRBD2. CDR1 MNHEY and CDR2 SMNVEV come from the germline V gene (reference sequence). The CDR3 runs to 14 residues. V lost 9 bases and J lost 3; bases outside the gene matches: 8. The CDR3 loop reads CASARTSGNYEQYF. As DNA, the CDR3 is TGTGCCAGTGCTAGGACTAGCGGCAACTACGAGCAGTACTTC.

This clone was observed a handful of times. CDR3 residues: CASSGIGRAWNEQFF. The CDR3 bases are TGTGCCAGCAGTGGGATCGGGAGGGCGTGGAATGAGCAGTTCTTC. V and J are TRBV6-1 and TRBJ2-7; the match to TRBD2 covers 8 bases. The J call is uncertain, as TRBJ2-1 better fits the DNA end. The CDR3 loop spans 15 amino acids. In germline, CDR1 is MNHNS, CDR2 SASEGT.

The chain is built from TRBV11-2 and TRBJ1-4; D remains unclear. The CDR3 has 15 residues. Germline assignment: CDR1 SGHAT and CDR2 FQNNGV. V gave up 5 bases and J gave up 8 bases, with 18 bases separating them. The CDR3 DNA is TGTGCCAGCAGCCCCCAGACAAGTCGGAACGAAAAACTGTTTTTT. Protein product: CASSPQTSRNEKLFF.

The rearrangement joins TRBV19 to TRBJ2-5; the match to TRBD1 covers 9 bases. CDR1 and CDR2 from the germline V gene are LNHDA and SQIVND (reference sequence). The junction had 5 bases not matched to a gene; V was cut back by 7 bases and J by 5 bases. This CDR3 spans 13 amino acids. Written as DNA, the CDR3 is TGTGCCAGTAACACAGGGGGCGAGGAGACCCAGTACTTC. Amino acid sequence: CASNTGGEETQYF.

V usage is TRBV18 and J usage is TRBJ1-6; 11 nucleotides match TRBD1. V lost 3 bases, J lost 9 bases, and 4 bases stayed unmatched. Germline V gene sequence: CDR1 KGHSH, CDR2 LQKENI. The CDR3 has 15 residues. Here the CDR3 reads CASSPGTGGSSPLHF. DNA of the CDR3: TGTGCCAGCTCACCCGGGACAGGGGGTTCTTCACCCCTCCACTTT.

This clone has more than one count but fewer than ten. DNA for the CDR3: TGCGCCAGCAGCTTGGTCCAGAAAAGTGTCTACACCTTC. It translates to CASSLVQKSVYTF. This rearrangement joins TRBV5-1 to TRBJ1-2; D uncertain. V lost 0 bases, J lost 10 bases, and 13 bases lay in between. Looked up from germline, CDR1 is SGHRS and CDR2 is YFSETQ. CDR3 size: 13 residues.

The rearrangement joins TRBV25-1 to TRBJ2-1; a possible D gene is TRBD2 (6 bases). Per germline, CDR1 MGHDK and CDR2 SYGVNS. Trimming pared 1 base from V and 4 bases from J, leaving 14 bases between. The CDR3 contains 16 residues. Here the CDR3 reads CASSELTASEYNEQFF. CDR3 sequence (DNA): TGTGCCAGCAGTGAATTGACGGCTAGCGAGTACAATGAGCAGTTCTTC.

Regarding this clone: The germline gene is not matched at one end of the junction; a read error may be the cause. CDR3 DNA: TGTGCCACCACTACCACTCATAACCCATCTTCCGGTCAGCTCCAGCATTTT. Translation gives CATTTTHNPSSGQLQHF. The chain links TRBV19 to TRBJ1-5; D is ambiguous. The CDR3 loop spans 17 amino acids. The germline gives CDR1 LNHDA, CDR2 SQIVND (reference sequence).

V gene TRBV30 combines with J gene TRBJ2-3; 13 positions match TRBD2. The germline V gene has CDR1 GTSNPN and CDR2 SVGIG (reference sequence). The CDR3 runs to 15 residues. The trim removed 2 bases at V and 5 bases at J, leaving 4 bases unmatched. CDR3 sequence: CAWSSGLAGRDTQYF. The CDR3 DNA is TGTGCCTGGAGTTCGGGACTAGCGGGAAGAGATACGCAGTATTTT.

The chain couples TRBV27 to TRBJ1-6; D possibly corresponds to TRBD1 (5 bases). The CDR3 spans 18 residues. V dropped 2 bases and J dropped 2 bases, with 16 bases sitting between them. Per the germline V gene, CDR1 is MNHEY and CDR2 is SMNVEV (reference sequence). The CDR3 nucleotides read TGTGCCAGCAGTTTACTCAGGGATGTTAAGGCCTATAATTCACCCCTCCACTTT. Encoded protein: CASSLLRDVKAYNSPLHF.

J is TRBJ2-1 and V is TRBV4-2; 9 positions match TRBD2. After removal of 4 bases from V and 7 bases from J, the junction contained 5 bases not matched to a gene. Germline V CDR1 and CDR2: LGHNA, YNFKEQ. The CDR3 sequence is 14 residues long. The CDR3 loop reads CASSLAGGRNEQFF. The CDR3 DNA follows: TGTGCCAGCAGCCTCGCGGGGGGGAGGAATGAGCAGTTCTTC.

This rearrangement joins TRBV19 to TRBJ1-4; no definite D call. Looked up from germline, CDR1 is LNHDA and CDR2 is SQIVND (reference sequence). Trimming left V 7 bases short and J 0 bases short, with 9 bases between. The CDR3 has 14 residues. The DNA for the CDR3 is TGTGCCAGTACTCCCTTTGCAACTAATGAAAAACTGTTTTTT. This translates into CASTPFATNEKLFF.

The chain links TRBV28 to TRBJ2-7, with D perhaps TRBD1 (5 bases). From germline, CDR1 is MDHEN and CDR2 SYDVKM. There are 14 residues in the CDR3. V was cut by 4 bases and J by 2 bases, with 12 bases left in between. CDR3 sequence (DNA): TGTGCCAGCAGTTCAGGGTCGGTCGCCTACGAGCAGTACTTC. Translating it yields CASSSGSVAYEQYF.

V usage is TRBV7-3 and J usage is TRBJ2-1, with TRBD1 matching over 8 bases. The CDR3 runs 12 residues. CDR1 SGHTA and CDR2 FQGTGA come from the germline V gene. J was trimmed by 13 bases and V by 4 bases; bases with no gene match: 6. Written as DNA, the CDR3 is TGTGCCAGCAGCTCCCAGGACAGGGAACAGTTCTTC. It is translated as CASSSQDREQFF.

The J gene is TRBJ2-1, the V gene TRBV18; the match to TRBD2 covers 10 bases. The CDR3 covers 16 residues. Germline CDR1 KGHSH, CDR2 LQKENI. J lost 7 bases, V lost 5 bases, and 11 bases had no gene match. Here the CDR3 reads CASSAISGRLKNEQFF. The CDR3 DNA reads as TGTGCCAGCTCAGCGATTAGCGGGAGGTTAAAAAATGAGCAGTTCTTC.

This chain joins TRBV6-5 and TRBJ2-7; 12 bases align to TRBD1. The CDR3 extends over 16 amino acids. Germline V CDR1 and CDR2: MNHEY, SVGAGI. The V segment lost 3 bases and the J segment 7 bases; nucleotides outside the gene matches: 10. Here the CDR3 reads CASSYLPGQGAREQYF. As DNA, the CDR3 is TGTGCCAGCAGTTATCTCCCGGGACAGGGGGCGCGGGAGCAGTACTTC.

The chain employs TRBV25-1 and TRBJ1-6; TRBD1 might be the D (5 bases). The V end was cut by 4 bases, the J end by 10 bases, with 11 bases between. The CDR3 spans 13 residues. Germline V gives CDR1 MGHDK, CDR2 SYGVNS. CDR3 protein: CASSGSGVSPLHF. For the CDR3, the DNA is TGTGCCAGCAGTGGGTCGGGGGTCTCACCCCTCCACTTT.

The chain employs TRBV5-1 and TRBJ2-7; 10 bases are a match to TRBD2. J lost 6 bases, V lost 0 bases, and 6 bases had no gene match. Germline CDR1 SGHRS, CDR2 YFSETQ. The CDR3 length is 15 residues. In DNA, the CDR3 is TGCGCCAGCAGCTTGGGTGGACTAGCGGCCCTCGAGCAGTACTTC. Translated: CASSLGGLAALEQYF.

This clone was detected only once. The chain recombines TRBV30 with TRBJ1-1, with a tentative D call TRBD1 (5 bases). Germline V CDR1 and CDR2: GTSNPN, SVGIG (reference sequence). The CDR3 is 13 residues long. Trimming took off 2 bases at V and 1 base at J, with 8 bases between the two ends. The CDR3 protein is CAWSRQGNTEAFF. The CDR3 DNA follows: TGTGCCTGGAGTAGGCAGGGGAACACTGAAGCTTTCTTT.

The chain combines TRBV15 with TRBJ2-5, with TRBD2 matching 7 bases. The CDR3 runs 14 residues. Germline CDR1 is LNHNV and CDR2 is YYDKDF (reference sequence). The V and J ends lost 0 bases and 4 bases, in that order; junction bases with no gene match: 2. The CDR3 nucleotides read TGTGCCACCAGCAGAGAGGGGGGGGGAGAGACCCAGTACTTC. Translation: CATSREGGGETQYF.

This rearrangement joins TRBV6-1 to TRBJ1-3; D perhaps matches TRBD1 (5 bases). This CDR3 contains 14 residues. The germline V and J ends were trimmed by 3 bases and 2 bases, with 8 bases remaining between them. Per the germline V gene, CDR1 is MNHNS and CDR2 is SASEGT. The DNA of the CDR3 is TGTGCCAGCAGTGATCAAGGGGCTGGAAACACCATATATTTT. It codes for CASSDQGAGNTIYF.

This chain joins TRBV28 and TRBJ1-2, with a weak D call TRBD1 (6 bases). The germline V and J ends were trimmed by 3 bases and 4 bases, with 12 bases remaining between them. This CDR3 contains 14 residues. Germline V gene data show CDR1 as MDHEN and CDR2 as SYDVKM. CDR3 bases: TGTGCCAGCAGTTTTACAGGGATACTCTATGGCTACACCTTC. Its protein is CASSFTGILYGYTF.

This chain links TRBV28 with TRBJ2-1; 7 positions match TRBD1. CDR1 is MDHEN, CDR2 SYDVKM, per germline. The CDR3 is 14 residues long. V lost 8 bases and J lost 9; bases outside the gene matches: 13. CDR3 in amino acids: CASHRDRIMTEQFF. As DNA, the CDR3 is TGTGCCAGCCACCGGGACAGAATAATGACTGAGCAGTTCTTC.